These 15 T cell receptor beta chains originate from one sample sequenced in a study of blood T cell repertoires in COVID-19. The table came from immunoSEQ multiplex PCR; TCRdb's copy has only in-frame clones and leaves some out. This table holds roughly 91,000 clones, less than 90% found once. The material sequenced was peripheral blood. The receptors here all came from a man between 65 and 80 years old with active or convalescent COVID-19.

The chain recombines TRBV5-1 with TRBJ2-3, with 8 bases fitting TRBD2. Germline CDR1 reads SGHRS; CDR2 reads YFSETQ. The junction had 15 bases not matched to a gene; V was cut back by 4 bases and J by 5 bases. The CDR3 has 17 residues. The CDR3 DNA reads TGCGCCAGCAGCCTAATGGAAGCGGGGGCCGTGGGAGATACGCAGTATTTT. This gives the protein CASSLMEAGAVGDTQYF.

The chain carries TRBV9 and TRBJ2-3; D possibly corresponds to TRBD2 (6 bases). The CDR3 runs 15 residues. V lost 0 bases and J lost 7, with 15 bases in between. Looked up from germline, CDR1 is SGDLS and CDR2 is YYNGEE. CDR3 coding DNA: TGTGCCAGCAGCGTAGCCGGGACTTACTCGAATACGCAGTATTTT. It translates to CASSVAGTYSNTQYF.

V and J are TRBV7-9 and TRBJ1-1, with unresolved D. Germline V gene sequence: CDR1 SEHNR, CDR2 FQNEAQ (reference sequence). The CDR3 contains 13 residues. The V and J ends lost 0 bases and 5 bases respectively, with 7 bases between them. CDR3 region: CASSLAAATEAFF. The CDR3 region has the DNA TGTGCCAGCAGCTTAGCGGCAGCGACTGAAGCTTTCTTT.

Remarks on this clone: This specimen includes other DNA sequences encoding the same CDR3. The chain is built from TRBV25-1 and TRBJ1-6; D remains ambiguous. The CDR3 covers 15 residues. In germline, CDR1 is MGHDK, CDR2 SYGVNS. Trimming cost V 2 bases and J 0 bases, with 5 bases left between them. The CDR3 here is CASSEGGSYNSPLHF. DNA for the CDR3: TGTGCCAGCAGTGAAGGAGGCTCCTATAATTCACCCCTCCACTTT.

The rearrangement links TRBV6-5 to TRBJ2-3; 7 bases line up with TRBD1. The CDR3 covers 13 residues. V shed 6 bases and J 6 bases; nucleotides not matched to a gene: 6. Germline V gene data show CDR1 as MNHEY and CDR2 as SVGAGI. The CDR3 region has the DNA TGTGCCAGCAGGGTACAGGGACAGGATACGCAGTATTTT. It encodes CASRVQGQDTQYF.

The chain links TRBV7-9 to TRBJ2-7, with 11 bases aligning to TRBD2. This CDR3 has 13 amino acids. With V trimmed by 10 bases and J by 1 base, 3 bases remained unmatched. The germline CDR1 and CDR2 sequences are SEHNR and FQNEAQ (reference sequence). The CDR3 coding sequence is TGTGCCACCGGACTAGCGGGTTCCTACGAGCAGTACTTC. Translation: CATGLAGSYEQYF.

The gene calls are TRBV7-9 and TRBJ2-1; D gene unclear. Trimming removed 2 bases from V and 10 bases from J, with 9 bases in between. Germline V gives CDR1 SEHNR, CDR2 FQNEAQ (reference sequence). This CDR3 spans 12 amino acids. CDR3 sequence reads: CASSLPMREQFF. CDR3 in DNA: TGTGCCAGCAGCTTACCGATGAGAGAGCAGTTCTTC.

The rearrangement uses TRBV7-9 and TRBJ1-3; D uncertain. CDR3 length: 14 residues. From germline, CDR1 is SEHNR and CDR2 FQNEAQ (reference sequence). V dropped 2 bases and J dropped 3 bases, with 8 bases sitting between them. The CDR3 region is CASSLSLGGNTIYF. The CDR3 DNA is TGTGCCAGCAGCTTAAGTCTCGGTGGAAACACCATATATTTT.

DNA of the CDR3: TGTGCCAGCAGTTATCCCATTTCCGGGACTATTTCGTCCGATGAGCAGTTCTTC. This sequence encodes CASSYPISGTISSDEQFF. The genes are TRBV6-2 or TRBV6-3 and TRBJ2-1, with TRBD2 matching over 7 bases. The CDR3 has 18 residues. With V trimmed by 3 bases and J by 8 bases, 19 bases remained unmatched. Germline CDR1 reads MNHEY; CDR2 reads SVGEGT.

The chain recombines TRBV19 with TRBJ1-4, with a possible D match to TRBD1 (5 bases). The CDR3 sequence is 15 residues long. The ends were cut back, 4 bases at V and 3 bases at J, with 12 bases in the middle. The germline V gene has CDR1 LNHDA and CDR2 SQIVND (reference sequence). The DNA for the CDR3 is TGTGCCAGTAGTACTCCGACAGTCCCTAATGAAAAACTGTTTTTT. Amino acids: CASSTPTVPNEKLFF.

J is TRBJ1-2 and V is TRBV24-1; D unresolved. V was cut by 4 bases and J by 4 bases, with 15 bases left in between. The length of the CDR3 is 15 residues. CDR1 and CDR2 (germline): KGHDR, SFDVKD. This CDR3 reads CATSETGAGSYGYTF. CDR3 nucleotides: TGTGCCACCAGTGAAACGGGAGCTGGGAGCTATGGCTACACCTTC.

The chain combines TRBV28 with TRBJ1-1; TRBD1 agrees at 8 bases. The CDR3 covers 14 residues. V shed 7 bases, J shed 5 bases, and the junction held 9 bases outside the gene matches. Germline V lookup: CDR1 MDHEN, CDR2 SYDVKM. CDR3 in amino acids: CASTPGGASTEAFF. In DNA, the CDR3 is TGTGCCAGCACCCCAGGGGGCGCGTCAACTGAAGCTTTCTTT.

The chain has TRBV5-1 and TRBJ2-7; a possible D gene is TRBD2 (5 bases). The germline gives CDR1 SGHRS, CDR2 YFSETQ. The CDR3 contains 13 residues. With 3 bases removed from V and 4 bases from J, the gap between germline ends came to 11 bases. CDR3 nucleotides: TGCGCCAGCAGCTATGAGGGCGCATACGAGCAGTACTTC. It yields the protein CASSYEGAYEQYF.

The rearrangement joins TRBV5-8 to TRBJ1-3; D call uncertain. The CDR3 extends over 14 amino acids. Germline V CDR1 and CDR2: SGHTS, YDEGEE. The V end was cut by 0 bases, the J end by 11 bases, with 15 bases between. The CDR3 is CASSLGATRRAIYF. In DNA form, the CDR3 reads TGTGCCAGCAGCTTGGGCGCGACTCGTCGGGCCATATATTTT.

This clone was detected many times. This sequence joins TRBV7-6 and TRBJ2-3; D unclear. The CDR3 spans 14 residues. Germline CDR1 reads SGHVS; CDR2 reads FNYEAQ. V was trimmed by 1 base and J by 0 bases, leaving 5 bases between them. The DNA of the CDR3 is TGTGCCAGCAGCTTAGTCGGTAGCACAGATACGCAGTATTTT. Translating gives CASSLVGSTDTQYF.